What follows is one TCR beta chain and its context. Its cognate antigen is unknown. The sample originates from a study of T cell responses to AZD1222 COVID-19 vaccine. Findings of the study overall: Variant regions that are unmutated are reportedly the target of nearly half of spike-specific TCRs. Receipt of two AZD1222 doses was followed by a rise in Spike-specific TCR breadth and depth.

Method: immunoSEQ multiplex PCR; TCRdb's copy keeps in-frame clones and lacks some. The sample includes about 190,000 clones, approximately 94% seen only once; the top ten take roughly 10%. The ends lost 7 bases at V and 9 bases at J; junction bases unmatched: 13. Germline loops: CDR1 MNHEY, CDR2 SVGAGI. This CDR3 contains 15 residues. The V call is TRBV6-5, the J call TRBJ2-1; 9 bases fit TRBD2. Specimen: peripheral blood, collected on day 0 of AZD1222 vaccination. The source of this sequence is an adult in good health. The CDR3 protein is CASTLYGTSQAEQFF. For the CDR3, the DNA is TGTGCCAGCACCCTCTACGGGACTAGCCAAGCTGAGCAGTTCTTC.